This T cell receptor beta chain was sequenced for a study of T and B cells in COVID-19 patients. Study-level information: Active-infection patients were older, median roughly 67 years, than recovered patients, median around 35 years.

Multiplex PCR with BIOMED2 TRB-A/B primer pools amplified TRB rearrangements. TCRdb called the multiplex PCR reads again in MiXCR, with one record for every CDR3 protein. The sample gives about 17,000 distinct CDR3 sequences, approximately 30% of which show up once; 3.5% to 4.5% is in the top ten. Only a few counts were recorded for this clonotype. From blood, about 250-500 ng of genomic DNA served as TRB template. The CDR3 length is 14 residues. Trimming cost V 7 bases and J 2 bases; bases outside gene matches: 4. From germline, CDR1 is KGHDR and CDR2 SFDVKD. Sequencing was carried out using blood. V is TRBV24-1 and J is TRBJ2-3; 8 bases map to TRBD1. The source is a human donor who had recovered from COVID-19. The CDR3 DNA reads TGTGCCACCAGGTCAGGGGGCCCCACAGATACGCAGTATTTT. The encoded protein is CATRSGGPTDTQYF.